These T cell receptor beta chains were read from a single sample in a study of beta chain features in type 1 diabetes. Libraries were prepared by immunoSEQ multiplex PCR; TCRdb keeps only in-frame clonotypes and omits some of them. The top ten hold about 0.02% of the sample, which has 860,000 or so clones, roughly 16% seen once. Sequenced sample: naive CD4+ T cells from blood. The receptors stem from a woman aged 18 to 35 in good health. Each CDR3 is given with its conserved first and last residue. D genes are given only for firm matches. Where a row states a size, it is once, few, many or the class of an expanded clone; other rows omit it.

NA	TRBJ1-2	TRBV29-1	NA	CSVELRGPNYGYTF	TGCAGCGTTGAATTACGAGGGCCTAACTATGGCTACACCTTC
few	TRBJ2-1	TRBV5-1	NA	CASSLEGSSYNEQFF	TGCGCCAGCAGCTTGGAGGGTAGCTCCTACAATGAGCAGTTCTTC
few	TRBJ2-1	TRBV19	TRBD2	CASNEGGRPNEQFF	TGTGCCAGTAATGAGGGAGGGCGCCCGAATGAGCAGTTCTTC
NA	TRBJ2-1	TRBV18	TRBD2	CASSPPSSGYNEQFF	TGTGCCAGCTCACCACCGTCTAGCGGATACAATGAGCAGTTCTTC
NA	TRBJ2-5	TRBV5-5	NA	CASSLSGVEETQYF	TGTGCCAGCAGCCTCAGCGGAGTGGAAGAGACCCAGTACTTC
few	TRBJ2-7	TRBV10-3	TRBD2	CAIKNPSGSYEQYF	TGTGCCATCAAGAATCCTAGCGGGAGCTACGAGCAGTACTTC
NA	TRBJ2-3	TRBV25-1	TRBD1	CASSSWDSSGTDTQYF	TGTGCCAGCAGTTCTTGGGACAGTTCTGGCACAGATACGCAGTATTTT
few	TRBJ2-5	TRBV7-2	NA	CASSLVGGSPYQETQYF	TGTGCCAGCAGCTTAGTGGGGGGAAGTCCTTACCAAGAGACCCAGTACTTC
few	TRBJ1-5	TRBV4-2	TRBD1	CASSQDRGQQPQHF	TGTGCCAGCAGCCAAGACAGGGGGCAGCAGCCCCAGCATTTT
NA	TRBJ2-1	TRBV7-2	TRBD1	CASSWKLTGTGRDEQFF	TGTGCCAGCAGCTGGAAATTGACCGGGACAGGGAGGGATGAGCAGTTCTTC
few	TRBJ1-4	TRBV7-3	TRBD1	CASSFDRDEKLFF	TGTGCCAGCAGCTTTGACAGGGATGAAAAACTGTTTTTT
many	TRBJ2-3	TRBV10-3	TRBD2	CAIRETSGSPDTQYF	TGTGCCATCAGGGAGACTAGCGGGAGCCCAGATACGCAGTATTTT
few	TRBJ2-1	TRBV19	NA	CASRSGSSYNEQFF	TGTGCCAGTAGAAGTGGAAGCTCCTACAATGAGCAGTTCTTC
NA	TRBJ2-1	TRBV7-9	NA	CASGLRGDEQFF	TGTGCCAGCGGGTTAAGAGGGGATGAGCAGTTCTTC
NA	TRBJ2-7	TRBV28	NA	CASTRYSYEQYF	TGTGCCAGCACCCGCTACTCCTACGAGCAGTACTTC
few	TRBJ1-1	TRBV7-9	NA	CASSLGDGTEAFF	TGTGCCAGCAGCTTAGGTGACGGCACTGAAGCTTTCTTT
few	TRBJ1-2	TRBV4-2	TRBD1	CASSPPGTGYGYTF	TGTGCCAGCAGCCCCCCCGGGACAGGCTATGGCTACACCTTC
NA	TRBJ1-1	TRBV28	NA	CASRGLVYSRDLNTEAFF	TGTGCCAGCCGCGGCCTAGTTTATTCACGGGACTTGAACACTGAAGCTTTCTTT
NA	TRBJ2-3	TRBV15	TRBD2	CATSSYGRAYTDTQYF	TGTGCCACCAGCAGCTACGGGAGGGCTTACACAGATACGCAGTATTTT
NA	TRBJ1-4	TRBV25-1	NA	CASSSIRTANEKLFF	TGTGCCAGCAGTTCGATCCGGACGGCTAATGAAAAACTGTTTTTT
NA	TRBJ2-1	TRBV7-2	NA	CASSLREIQGWSYNEQFF	TGTGCCAGCAGCTTACGGGAGATTCAGGGGTGGTCCTACAATGAGCAGTTCTTC
NA	TRBJ1-5	TRBV20-1	NA	CSASDDQPQHF	TGCAGTGCTAGTGACGATCAGCCCCAGCATTTT
NA	TRBJ2-7	TRBV11-2	NA	CASSLGGRGSYEQYF	TGTGCCAGCAGCTTAGGCGGCAGGGGCTCTTACGAGCAGTACTTC
NA	TRBJ2-2	TRBV19	TRBD1	CASSTDRVGGELFF	TGTGCCAGTAGTACCGACAGGGTCGGCGGGGAGCTGTTTTTT
NA	TRBJ2-7	TRBV15	NA	CATSRDSRSIGQYF	TGTGCCACCAGCAGAGATAGTCGGAGTATTGGGCAGTACTTC
few	TRBJ2-4	TRBV6-6	NA	CASSYPKLAKNIQYF	TGTGCCAGCAGTTACCCGAAGCTAGCCAAAAACATTCAGTACTTC
NA	TRBJ2-1	TRBV7-2	TRBD1	CASTPRQGVYNEQFF	TGTGCCAGCACCCCCAGACAGGGCGTCTACAATGAGCAGTTCTTC
few	TRBJ1-2	TRBV25-1	NA	CASSDRVTDGYTF	TGTGCCAGCAGTGATCGGGTAACGGATGGCTACACCTTC
NA	TRBJ2-7	TRBV5-1	TRBD2	CASSLEGAGAPYEQYF	TGCGCCAGCAGCTTGGAGGGAGCGGGAGCCCCCTACGAGCAGTACTTC
NA	TRBJ2-5	TRBV2	NA	CASSALQETQYF	TGTGCCAGCAGTGCCCTACAAGAGACCCAGTACTTC
few	TRBJ2-7	TRBV28	TRBD2	CASSRVAGRTRYEQYF	TGTGCCAGCAGTCGAGTAGCGGGTAGGACGCGCTACGAGCAGTACTTC
NA	TRBJ2-1	TRBV9	NA	CASSPRSEGGEQFF	TGTGCCAGCAGCCCCCGTAGTGAGGGGGGTGAGCAGTTCTTC
NA	TRBJ1-1	TRBV29-1	TRBD1	CSVDKKQGAGAFF	TGCAGCGTTGACAAAAAACAGGGGGCAGGGGCTTTCTTT
NA	TRBJ2-1	TRBV4-3	NA	CASSLGTKGFNEQFF	TGCGCCAGCAGTCTCGGGACCAAGGGGTTTAATGAGCAGTTCTTC
few	TRBJ2-7	TRBV1	NA	CTSSQELWTSRSYEQYF	TGCACCAGCAGCCAAGAACTCTGGACTAGCAGATCCTACGAGCAGTACTTC
few	TRBJ1-1	TRBV6-6	TRBD1	CASSYSDRGTEAFF	TGTGCCAGCAGTTACTCTGACAGGGGCACTGAAGCTTTCTTT
NA	TRBJ2-7	TRBV5-1	NA	CASSLEFRDEQYF	TGCGCCAGCAGCTTGGAGTTCAGAGACGAGCAGTACTTC
few	TRBJ2-1	TRBV7-2	TRBD2	CASSPHSGSGNEQFF	TGTGCCAGCAGCCCGCATAGCGGGAGTGGGAATGAGCAGTTCTTC
few	TRBJ1-5	TRBV27	NA	CASSLFGGVGQPQHF	TGTGCCAGCAGTTTATTCGGGGGCGTGGGTCAGCCCCAGCATTTT